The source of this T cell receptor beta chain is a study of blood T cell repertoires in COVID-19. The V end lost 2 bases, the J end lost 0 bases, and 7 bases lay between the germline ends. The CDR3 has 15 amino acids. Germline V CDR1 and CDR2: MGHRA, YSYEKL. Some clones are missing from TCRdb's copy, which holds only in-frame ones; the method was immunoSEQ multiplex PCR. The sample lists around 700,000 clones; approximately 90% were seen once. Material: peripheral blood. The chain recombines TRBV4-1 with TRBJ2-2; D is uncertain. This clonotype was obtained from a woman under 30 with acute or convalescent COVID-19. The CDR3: CASSQPRANTGELFF. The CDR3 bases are TGCGCCAGCAGCCAACCCCGGGCGAACACCGGGGAGCTGTTTTTT.